The next 10 T cell receptor beta chains were all read from a single sample in a study of cytomegalovirus exposure and HLA in healthy donors. The data were produced by immunoSEQ multiplex PCR, yet TCRdb's version contains in-frame clones alone and is incomplete. The data hold around 170,000 clones, with around 90% observed a single time. Sequencing was done on a sample of PBMCs. These receptors were taken from a young man in good health and CMV-seronegative.

The J gene is TRBJ2-5, the V gene TRBV10-3; D unclear. This CDR3 is built from 12 residues. V gave up 3 bases and J gave up 2 bases, with 4 bases separating them. From germline, CDR1 is ENHRY and CDR2 SYGVKD. The CDR3 spells CAISELQETQYF. For the CDR3, the DNA is TGTGCCATCAGTGAATTACAAGAGACCCAGTACTTC.

In this sample, this clone turned up once. This chain uses TRBV6-1 with TRBJ1-1, with 7 bases fitting TRBD1. The CDR3 totals 15 residues. The junction had 13 bases not matched to a gene; V was cut back by 7 bases and J by 5 bases. The germline CDR1 and CDR2 sequences are MNHNS and SASEGT. CDR3 coding DNA: TGTGCCAGCAAAGAAGTGGAGGGGGCTGGGACTGAAGCTTTCTTT. Residues: CASKEVEGAGTEAFF.

The chain couples TRBV6-1 to TRBJ1-2, with D unresolved. CDR1 is MNHNS and CDR2 is SASEGT in the germline V gene. The CDR3 is 14 residues long. The germline V and J ends were trimmed by 6 bases and 4 bases, with 15 bases remaining between them. The CDR3 DNA sequence: TGTGCCAGCAGCTACAATGCAGGAGGCTATGGCTACACCTTC. This encodes CASSYNAGGYGYTF.

The chain employs TRBV15 and TRBJ2-1; D perhaps matches TRBD2 (6 bases). This CDR3 comprises 20 residues. CDR1 and CDR2 from the germline V gene are LNHNV and YYDKDF (reference sequence). V was cut by 0 bases and J by 4 bases, with 25 bases left in between. CDR3 nucleotides: TGTGCCACCAGCAGAGATGCGCCGGGGATGGAGCGGGCGCGATACAATGAGCAGTTCTTC. Encoded protein: CATSRDAPGMERARYNEQFF.

This clone was recorded a few times. The chain is built from TRBV7-9 and TRBJ2-7, with D maybe TRBD2 (5 bases). V lost 5 bases, J lost 5 bases, and 13 bases lay in between. This CDR3 is 13 amino acids long. The germline CDR1 and CDR2 sequences are SEHNR and FQNEAQ (reference sequence). The CDR3 DNA sequence: TGTGCCAGCAGCCCCCCGAGGGTCCACGAGCAGTACTTC. It is translated as CASSPPRVHEQYF.

This clone was seen just once. The chain recombines TRBV28 with TRBJ2-1; 7 bases line up with TRBD2. The germline V gene has CDR1 MDHEN and CDR2 SYDVKM. The ends lost 8 bases at V and 4 bases at J; junction bases unmatched: 11. This CDR3 region has 15 residues. The CDR3 loop reads CASSNKGGGYNEQFF. CDR3 sequence (DNA): TGTGCCAGCTCTAACAAGGGCGGGGGATACAATGAGCAGTTCTTC.

The chain links TRBV28 to TRBJ1-3; no firm D call. V dropped 2 bases and J dropped 3 bases, with 11 bases sitting between them. The germline gives CDR1 MDHEN, CDR2 SYDVKM. This CDR3 is 15 amino acids long. DNA for the CDR3: TGTGCCAGCAGTTTACTCGAATCGGGTGGAAACACCATATATTTT. This sequence encodes CASSLLESGGNTIYF.

The chain carries TRBV6-4 and TRBJ2-1; 7 positions match TRBD2. Germline-derived CDR1 and CDR2 are MRHNA and SNTAGT. V was pared by 8 bases and J by 2 bases, with 3 bases of the junction left unmatched. There are 13 residues in the CDR3. The CDR3 sequence is CASSREAYNEQFF. CDR3 in DNA: TGTGCCAGCTCCCGGGAGGCCTACAATGAGCAGTTCTTC.

The chain uses TRBV10-2 and TRBJ1-1; 8 bases fit TRBD1. The CDR3 is 14 residues long. V lost 4 bases to trimming and J lost 8 bases; unmatched junction nucleotides: 9. CDR1 and CDR2 (germline): WSHSY, SAAADI. CDR3 bases: TGCGCCAGCAGTGCAGGACAGGGAAACTCCGAAGCTTTCTTT. As protein: CASSAGQGNSEAFF.

The rearrangement links TRBV15 to TRBJ2-7; perhaps TRBD1 as D (5 bases). Germline V gene lookup returns CDR1 LNHNV and CDR2 YYDKDF (reference sequence). The CDR3 length is 15 residues. The V and J ends lost 0 bases and 5 bases respectively, with 14 bases between them. The CDR3 protein is CATSRDPYRLDEQYV. CDR3 coding DNA: TGTGCCACCAGCAGAGATCCCTACAGGTTGGACGAGCAGTACGTC.